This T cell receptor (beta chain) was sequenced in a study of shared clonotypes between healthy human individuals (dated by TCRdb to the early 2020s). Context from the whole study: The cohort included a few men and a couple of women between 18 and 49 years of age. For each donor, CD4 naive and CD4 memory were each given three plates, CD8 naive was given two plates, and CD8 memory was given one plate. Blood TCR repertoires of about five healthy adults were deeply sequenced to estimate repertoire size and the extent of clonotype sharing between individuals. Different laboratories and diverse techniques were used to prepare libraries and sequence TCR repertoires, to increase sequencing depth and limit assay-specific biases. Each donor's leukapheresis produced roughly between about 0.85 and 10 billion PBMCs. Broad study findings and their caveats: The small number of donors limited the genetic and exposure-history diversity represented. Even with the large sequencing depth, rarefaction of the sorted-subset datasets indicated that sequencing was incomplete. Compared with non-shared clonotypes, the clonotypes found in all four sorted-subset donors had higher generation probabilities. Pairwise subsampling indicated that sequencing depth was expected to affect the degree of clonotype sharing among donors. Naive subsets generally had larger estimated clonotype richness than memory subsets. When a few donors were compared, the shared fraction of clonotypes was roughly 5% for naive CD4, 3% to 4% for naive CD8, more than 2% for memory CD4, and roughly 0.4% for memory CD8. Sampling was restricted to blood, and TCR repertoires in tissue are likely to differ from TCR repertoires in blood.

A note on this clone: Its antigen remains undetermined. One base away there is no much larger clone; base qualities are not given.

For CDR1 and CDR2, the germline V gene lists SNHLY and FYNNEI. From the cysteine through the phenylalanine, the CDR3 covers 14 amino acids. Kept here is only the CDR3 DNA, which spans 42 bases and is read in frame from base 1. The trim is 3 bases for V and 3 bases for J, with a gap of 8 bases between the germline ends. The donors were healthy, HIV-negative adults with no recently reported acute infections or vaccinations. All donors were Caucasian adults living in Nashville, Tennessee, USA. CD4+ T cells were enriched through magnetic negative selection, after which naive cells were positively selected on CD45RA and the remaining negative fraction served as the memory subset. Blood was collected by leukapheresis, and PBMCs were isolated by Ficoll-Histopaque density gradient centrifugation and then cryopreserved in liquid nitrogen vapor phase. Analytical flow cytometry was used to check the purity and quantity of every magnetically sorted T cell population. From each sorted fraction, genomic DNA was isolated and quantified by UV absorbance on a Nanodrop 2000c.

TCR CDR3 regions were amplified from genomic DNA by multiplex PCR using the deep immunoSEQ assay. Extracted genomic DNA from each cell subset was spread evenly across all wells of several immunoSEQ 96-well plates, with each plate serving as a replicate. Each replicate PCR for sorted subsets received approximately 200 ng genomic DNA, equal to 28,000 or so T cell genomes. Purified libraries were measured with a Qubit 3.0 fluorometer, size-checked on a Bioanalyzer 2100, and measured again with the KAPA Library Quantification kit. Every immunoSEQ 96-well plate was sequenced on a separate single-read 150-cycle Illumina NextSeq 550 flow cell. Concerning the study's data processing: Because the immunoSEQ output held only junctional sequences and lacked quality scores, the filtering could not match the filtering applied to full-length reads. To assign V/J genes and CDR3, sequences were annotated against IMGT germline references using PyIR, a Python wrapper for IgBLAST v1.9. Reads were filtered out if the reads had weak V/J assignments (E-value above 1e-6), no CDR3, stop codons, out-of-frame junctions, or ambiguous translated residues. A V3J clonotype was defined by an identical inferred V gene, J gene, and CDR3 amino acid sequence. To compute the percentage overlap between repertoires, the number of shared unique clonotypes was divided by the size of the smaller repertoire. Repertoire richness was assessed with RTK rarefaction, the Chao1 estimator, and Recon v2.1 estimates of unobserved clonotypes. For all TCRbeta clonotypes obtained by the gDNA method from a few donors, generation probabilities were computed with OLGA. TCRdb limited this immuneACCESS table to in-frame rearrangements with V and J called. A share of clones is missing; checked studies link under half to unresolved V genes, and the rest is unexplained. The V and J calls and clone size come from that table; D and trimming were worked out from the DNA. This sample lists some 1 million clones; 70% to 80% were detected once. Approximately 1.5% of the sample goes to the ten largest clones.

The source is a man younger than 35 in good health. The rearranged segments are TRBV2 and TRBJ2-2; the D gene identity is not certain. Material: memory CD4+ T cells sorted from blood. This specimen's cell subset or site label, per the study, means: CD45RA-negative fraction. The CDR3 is CASSDTAYTGELFF. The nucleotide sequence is TGTGCCAGCAGTGATACAGCCTACACCGGGGAGCTGTTTTTT.